This T cell receptor (beta chain) was sequenced during a study of control samples from healthy donors and cancer patients. Assay used: immunoSEQ multiplex PCR; TCRdb lists only in-frame clones, some missing. Counted here are roughly 130,000 clones, about 85% occurring once; the ten biggest clones make up approximately 9.4%. Unmatched junction bases numbered 2, after V lost 4 bases and J lost 8 bases. Germline CDR1 LGHDT, CDR2 YNNKEL (reference sequence). This CDR3 region has 12 residues. Sequencing was done on a sample of blood. This clonotype was sampled from a woman aged 30 to 39 in good health. The rearrangement links TRBV3-1 (or the pseudogene TRBV3-2) to TRBJ1-2; 9 bases are shared with TRBD1. For the CDR3, the DNA is TGTGCCAGCAGCCGGGACAGGGTCGGCTACACCTTC. It yields the protein CASSRDRVGYTF.